These 23 T cell receptor beta chains share one sample of origin, sequenced in a study of T cells in Graves' hyperthyroidism and ophthalmopathy (dated 2019 in TCRdb). The method behind the library was multiplex PCR. Sequencing was performed on an Illumina HiSeq 2000. The TCR beta CDR3 regions were amplified from the RNA transcripts. The TCR CDR3 was subjected to a first round of RT-PCR using the HTBI primer set and the Qiagen OneStep RT-PCR kit. In-frame beta chains were kept once TCRdb had trimmed the public reads at Q25 with fastp and called clones with MiXCR. Merged by CDR3 protein, the rows form single entries marked with the most common genes and DNA. The sample includes 560,000 or so distinct CDR3 sequences, with 20% observed a single time. The biggest ten clones account for roughly 44% of the sample. The sequenced sample consisted of blood. All receptors derive from a man aged 40-49 years with Graves' ophthalmopathy.

Many counts were recorded for this clonotype. The rearrangement joins TRBV7-3 to TRBJ2-2; 8 bases are a match to TRBD1. V shed 5 bases, J shed 5 bases, and the junction held 7 bases outside the gene matches. Per the germline V gene, CDR1 is SGHTA and CDR2 is FQGTGA. The CDR3 covers 15 residues. The CDR3 DNA is TGTGCCAGCAGCGCCAGGACAGGGCAAACCGGGGAGCTGTTTTTT. Its protein is CASSARTGQTGELFF.

This clonotype was picked up a small number of times. The genes are TRBV5-1 and TRBJ2-2; no firm D call. The CDR3 has 13 residues. Trimming left V 5 bases short and J 0 bases short, with 5 bases between. Germline V gene sequence: CDR1 SGHRS, CDR2 YFSETQ. The CDR3 here is CASSTSNTGELFF. The CDR3 DNA sequence: TGCGCCAGCAGTACCTCGAACACCGGGGAGCTGTTTTTT.

This clonotype has ten or more counts. This chain links TRBV7-3 with TRBJ2-3, with 7 bases matching TRBD2. Germline V gives CDR1 SGHTA, CDR2 FQGTGA. The V and J ends lost 0 bases and 4 bases, in that order; junction bases with no gene match: 7. This CDR3 spans 16 amino acids. CDR3 DNA: TGTGCCAGCAGCTTAACGGGAGGGTTCGGAGCAGATACGCAGTATTTT. Translated, it gives CASSLTGGFGADTQYF.

This clonotype has a handful of counts. This chain connects TRBV28 to TRBJ2-6; 8 bases align to TRBD2. Germline lookup yields CDR1 MDHEN and CDR2 SYDVKM. The trim removed 3 bases at V and 5 bases at J, leaving 3 bases unmatched. The CDR3 has 15 residues. In DNA, the CDR3 is TGTGCCAGCAGTTTCTCGGGAGGGAGGGCCAACGTCCTGACTTTC. This sequence encodes CASSFSGGRANVLTF. Full variable domain (rest looked up from reference TRBV28 and TRBJ2-6): DVKVTQSSRYLVKRTGEKVFLECVQDMDHENMFWYRQDPGLGLRLIYFSYDVKMKEKGDIPEGYSVSREKKERFSLILESASTNQTSMYLCASSFSGGRANVLTFGAGSRLTVL.

The chain employs TRBV13 and TRBJ2-1; a possible D gene is TRBD2 (6 bases). CDR3 length: 14 residues. CDR1 is PRHDT, CDR2 FYEKMQ, per germline (reference sequence). Between the trimmed V and J ends, which lost 5 bases and 9 bases, there was a span of 17 bases. The CDR3 region is CASSPPFGRSEQFF. DNA of the CDR3: TGTGCCAGCAGCCCGCCGTTTGGGAGGAGTGAGCAGTTCTTC.

As concerns this clonotype: It may be a read error: a sequence one base away is much more abundant. This chain joins TRBV27 and TRBJ1-1; D not certain. CDR3 length: 13 amino acids. Between the trimmed V and J ends, which lost 3 bases and 1 base, there was a span of 6 bases. Germline assignment: CDR1 MNHEY and CDR2 SMNVEV (reference sequence). CDR3 loop: CASSFPGNTEAFF. The DNA of the CDR3 is TGTGCCAGCAGTTTTCCGGGGAACACTGAAGCTTTCTTT.

In this sample, this clonotype turned up many times. The rearrangement links TRBV7-8 to TRBJ2-7; D remains ambiguous. V lost 5 bases and J 1 base, leaving 18 bases between the germline ends. This CDR3 has 16 amino acids. Germline lookup yields CDR1 SGHVS and CDR2 FQNEAQ. This CDR3 is CASSPSQAGTSYEQYF. The CDR3 region has the DNA TGTGCCAGCAGCCCCTCTCAGGCAGGTACATCCTACGAGCAGTACTTC.

This clonotype turned up a few times. The J gene is TRBJ2-1, the V gene TRBV10-3; tentatively, D is TRBD2 (6 bases). Trimming removed 4 bases at V and 6 bases at J, with 10 bases between. Germline CDR1 and CDR2: ENHRY and SYGVKD. This CDR3 has 13 amino acids. DNA of the CDR3: TGTGCCATCAGTGGCTCGACTAGCAATGAGCAGTTCTTC. Its protein product is CAISGSTSNEQFF.

This rearrangement joins TRBV6-5 to TRBJ2-3; D unclear. The CDR3 covers 20 residues. CDR1 MNHEY and CDR2 SVGAGI come from the germline V gene. Deletions cut 2 bases from V and 4 bases from J, with 28 bases between. The CDR3 spells CASSYPTLWPATKEADTQYF. As DNA, the CDR3 is TGTGCCAGCAGTTACCCAACTCTGTGGCCAGCAACAAAGGAAGCAGATACGCAGTATTTT.

This clonotype was found a few times. J is TRBJ2-5 and V is TRBV20-1, with TRBD2 matching over 10 bases. This CDR3 contains 14 residues. With V trimmed by 6 bases and J by 4 bases, 8 bases remained unmatched. The germline V gene encodes CDR1 DFQATT and CDR2 SNEGSKA (reference sequence). The CDR3 sequence is CSAHLVAGGETQYF. The CDR3 bases are TGCAGTGCACACCTCGTAGCGGGGGGAGAGACCCAGTACTTC.

The V gene is TRBV4-3, the J gene TRBJ2-4; 8 nucleotides align to TRBD2. V was clipped by 0 bases and J by 1 base; unmatched bases: 23. Germline lookup yields CDR1 LGHNA and CDR2 YSLEER. This CDR3 has 23 residues. CDR3 region: CASSQDPPTGVAGREVAKNIQYF. The CDR3 bases are TGCGCCAGCAGCCAAGATCCCCCGACTGGGGTAGCGGGGAGGGAGGTGGCCAAAAACATTCAGTACTTC.

This clonotype occurred many times. The V call is TRBV11-2, the J call TRBJ2-3; possibly TRBD2 for D (6 bases). V was shortened by 3 bases and J by 3 bases, with 13 bases between the two germline ends. The CDR3 sequence is 15 residues long. In germline, CDR1 is SGHAT, CDR2 FQNNGV. The CDR3 DNA reads TGTGCCAGCAGCTTGAGCCTAGCGAGGACAGATACGCAGTATTTT. Amino acid sequence: CASSLSLARTDTQYF.

This clonotype was recorded at least ten times. This chain uses TRBV7-2 with TRBJ2-1, with D unclear. The CDR3 spans 15 residues. Germline assignment: CDR1 SGHTA and CDR2 FQGNSA. V lost 1 base and J lost 0, with 7 bases in between. The CDR3 coding sequence is TGTGCCAGCAGCTTAGGGTTCAACTCCTACAATGAGCAGTTCTTC. It translates to CASSLGFNSYNEQFF.

This clonotype showed up just a few times. The rearrangement joins TRBV5-5 to TRBJ1-2; 8 bases match TRBD1. This CDR3 has 14 residues. The germline V gene has CDR1 SGHKS and CDR2 YYEKEE (reference sequence). V shed 2 bases, J shed 4 bases, and the junction held 4 bases outside the gene matches. The CDR3 bases are TGTGCCAGCAGCTTATCAGGGGGCGGCTATGGCTACACCTTC. Translated, it gives CASSLSGGGYGYTF.

The genes are TRBV20-1 and TRBJ2-7, with D maybe TRBD2 (5 bases). V was pared by 0 bases and J by 6 bases, with 9 bases between. This CDR3 has 12 residues. Germline CDR1 and CDR2: DFQATT and SNEGSKA (reference sequence). The CDR3 nucleotides read TGCAGTGCTAGAGACGCCCGGGGCGAGCAGTACTTC. Translating it yields CSARDARGEQYF.

This chain links TRBV28 with TRBJ2-3; no firm D call. Germline CDR1 is MDHEN and CDR2 is SYDVKM. CDR3 length: 14 amino acids. Between the trimmed V and J ends, which lost 3 bases and 2 bases, there was a span of 9 bases. The CDR3 loop reads CASSFGLHTDTQYF. In DNA, the CDR3 is TGTGCCAGCAGTTTCGGCCTGCACACAGATACGCAGTATTTT.

This clonotype was observed many times. The chain links TRBV18 to TRBJ2-3, with D possibly being TRBD1 (6 bases). Germline V gene lookup returns CDR1 KGHSH and CDR2 LQKENI. V dropped 3 bases and J dropped 5 bases, with 15 bases sitting between them. This CDR3 has 15 amino acids. The CDR3 loop is CASSPNGQSKDTQYF. The CDR3 nucleotides are TGTGCCAGCTCACCTAACGGACAGTCCAAAGATACGCAGTATTTT.

There are many counts of this clonotype. The chain links TRBV5-6 to TRBJ2-7, with 10 nucleotides matching TRBD2. The V and J ends lost 1 base and 3 bases, in that order; junction bases with no gene match: 7. Germline V gene data show CDR1 as SGHDT and CDR2 as YYEEEE. This CDR3 is built from 16 residues. The CDR3 DNA sequence: TGTGCCAGCAGCTTGACCCTAGCGGGAGCCAACTACGAGCAGTACTTC. Translation: CASSLTLAGANYEQYF.

This clonotype has only a few counts. The chain is built from TRBV20-1 and TRBJ2-1; 8 nucleotides agree with TRBD1. Looked up from germline, CDR1 is DFQATT and CDR2 is SNEGSKA (reference sequence). Trimming removed 1 base from V and 0 bases from J; junction bases left unmatched: 5. The CDR3 spans 16 residues. CDR3 nucleotide sequence: TGCAGTGCTAGAGTCTTGACAGGGGACTCCTACAATGAGCAGTTCTTC. Its translation: CSARVLTGDSYNEQFF.

This chain uses TRBV20-1 with TRBJ2-3, with D possibly matching TRBD1 (6 bases). V lost 0 bases and J lost 1, with 26 bases in between. Germline-derived CDR1 and CDR2 are DFQATT and SNEGSKA (reference sequence). The CDR3 runs 20 residues. The CDR3 protein is CSARDAGVFLPGSGTDTQYF. The CDR3 DNA sequence: TGCAGTGCTAGAGATGCAGGGGTTTTTCTTCCGGGGTCCGGCACAGATACGCAGTATTTT.

This clonotype has ten or more counts. The chain is built from TRBV6-1 and TRBJ2-2; D call uncertain. CDR3 length: 17 residues. The germline CDR1 and CDR2 sequences are MNHNS and SASEGT. V was pared by 2 bases and J by 5 bases, with 18 bases between. The CDR3 sequence: CASSETTNFLGTGELFF. The CDR3 DNA reads as TGTGCCAGCAGTGAAACCACGAATTTCCTTGGAACCGGGGAGCTGTTTTTT.

This clonotype appeared many times. The V call is TRBV20-1, the J call TRBJ2-5, with D perhaps matching TRBD1 or TRBD2 (5 bases each). The V end lost 3 bases, the J end lost 5 bases, and 16 bases lay between the germline ends. Germline V gene data show CDR1 as DFQATT and CDR2 as SNEGSKA (reference sequence). The CDR3 contains 14 residues. The CDR3: CSASDSSWGETQYF. The CDR3 DNA reads as TGCAGTGCTAGCGACAGCAGTTGGGGGGAGACCCAGTACTTC.

This clonotype was observed a handful of times. This chain links TRBV20-1 with TRBJ2-2, with TRBD1 matching 7 bases. V lost 1 base, J lost 4 bases, and 3 bases stayed unmatched. The CDR3 runs 14 residues. Germline CDR1 and CDR2: DFQATT and SNEGSKA (reference sequence). The CDR3, as DNA: TGCAGTGCTAGAGCCACAGGGGTCACCGGGGAGCTGTTTTTT. It is translated as CSARATGVTGELFF.